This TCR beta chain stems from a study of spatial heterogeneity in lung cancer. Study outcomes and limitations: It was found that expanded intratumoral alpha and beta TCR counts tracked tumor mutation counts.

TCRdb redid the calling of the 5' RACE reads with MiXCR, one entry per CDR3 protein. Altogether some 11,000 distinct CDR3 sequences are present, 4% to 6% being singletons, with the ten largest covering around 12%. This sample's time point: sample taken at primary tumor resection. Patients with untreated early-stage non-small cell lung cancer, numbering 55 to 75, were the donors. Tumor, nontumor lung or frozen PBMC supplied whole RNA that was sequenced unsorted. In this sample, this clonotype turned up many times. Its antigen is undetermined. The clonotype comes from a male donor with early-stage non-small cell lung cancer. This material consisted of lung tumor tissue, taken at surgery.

CDR3 in amino acids: CASSLGNGGYEKLFF. CDR3 DNA sequence: TGCGCCAGCAGCTTGGGAAACGGGGGATACGAAAAACTGTTTTTT. This chain connects TRBV5-1 to TRBJ1-4; possibly TRBD1 for D (5 bases). The CDR3 loop spans 15 amino acids. V was shortened by 0 bases and J by 8 bases, with 14 bases between the two germline ends. Germline V gene data show CDR1 as SGHRS and CDR2 as YFSETQ.